The 22 T cell receptor beta chains given below trace back to one sample, sequenced in a study of neurological immune-mediated disorders. TCRdb fed the 5' RACE reads into MiXCR, producing one record per CDR3 protein. The table records 40,000 to 55,000 distinct CDR3 sequences, about a tenth of them present only once. Sequencing was performed on PBMCs. Receptors were obtained from a woman aged 40 to 50 with HTLV-1-associated myelopathy (HAM/TSP).

This clonotype was seen many times. The chain couples TRBV4-3 to TRBJ2-7, with 7 nucleotides matching TRBD1. With V trimmed by 1 base and J by 6 bases, 3 bases remained unmatched. Germline loops: CDR1 LGHNA, CDR2 YSLEER. CDR3 length equals 13 residues. CDR3 DNA sequence: TGCGCCAGCAGCCAAGCCCGACAGGGCGAGCAGTACTTC. Protein: CASSQARQGEQYF.

This clonotype has ten or more counts. The chain recombines TRBV5-4 with TRBJ2-1; 9 positions match TRBD1. CDR1 is SGHNT, CDR2 YYREEE, per germline (reference sequence). The CDR3 loop spans 14 amino acids. After removal of 5 bases from V and 9 bases from J, the junction contained 9 bases not matched to a gene. This chain's CDR3 is CASSPRQGGIEQFF. The CDR3 nucleotides read TGTGCCAGCAGTCCTCGACAGGGGGGTATTGAGCAGTTCTTC. The whole variable domain, filled in from reference TRBV5-4 and TRBJ2-1, reads ETGVTQSPTHLIKTRGQQVTLRCSSQSGHNTVSWYQQALGQGPQFIFQYYREEENGRGNFPPRFSGLQFPNYSSELNVNALELDDSALYLCASSPRQGGIEQFFGPGTRLTVL.

Only a few counts were recorded for this clonotype. The DNA is omitted, as the CDR3 cannot be located on it reliably, and the CDR3 follows TCRdb's listing. This sequence joins TRBV7-8 and TRBJ2-2; no check of the table's D call, TRBD1, against the DNA was made. CDR1 is SGHVS, CDR2 FQNEAQ, per germline. The CDR3 adds up to 18 amino acids, both ends counted. The CDR3 loop reads CASSPLRAGGDSPGSCFF.

This clonotype was detected ten times or more. The CDR3 spells CASSQDRRAYGTEAFF. The CDR3 DNA reads TGCGCCAGCAGCCAAGATCGAAGGGCGTATGGCACTGAAGCTTTCTTT. The chain couples TRBV4-3 to TRBJ1-1, with D unclear. V lost 0 bases and J lost 4, with 15 bases in between. The germline V gene encodes CDR1 LGHNA and CDR2 YSLEER. The CDR3 sequence is 16 residues long.

This clonotype was observed at least ten times. V is TRBV5-1 and J is TRBJ1-1, with D maybe TRBD1 (5 bases). Trimming cost V 1 base and J 6 bases, with 13 bases left between them. CDR1 and CDR2 (germline): SGHRS, YFSETQ. This CDR3 is 14 amino acids long. Here the CDR3 DNA reads TGCGCCAGCAGCTTGATGGTGGGGGATTCTGAAGCTTTCTTT. Amino acids: CASSLMVGDSEAFF.

This sequence joins TRBV20-1 and TRBJ2-5; 8 nucleotides line up with TRBD1. There are 14 residues in the CDR3. CDR1 DFQATT and CDR2 SNEGSKA come from the germline V gene (reference sequence). J gave up 2 bases and V 6 bases, and 8 bases lay outside the gene matches. Here the CDR3 reads CSAEDRASQETQYF. The CDR3 nucleotides are TGCAGTGCCGAGGACAGGGCCTCACAAGAGACCCAGTACTTC.

There are many counts of this clonotype. The rearrangement links TRBV6-2 or TRBV6-3 to TRBJ2-2; D gene uncertain. Germline values: CDR1 MNHEY, CDR2 SVGEGT. Between the trimmed V and J ends, which lost 2 bases and 4 bases, there was a span of 11 bases. The CDR3 consists of 15 residues. CDR3 sequence (DNA): TGTGCCAGCAGTTACCCCCCGTATGGCACCGGGGAGCTGTTTTTT. Encoded protein: CASSYPPYGTGELFF.

A few counts support this clonotype. This chain links TRBV20-1 with TRBJ2-7, with a possible D match to TRBD2 (5 bases). The CDR3 covers 12 residues. From germline, CDR1 is DFQATT and CDR2 SNEGSKA (reference sequence). V lost 3 bases to trimming and J lost 3 bases, with 9 bases between them. CDR3 amino acids: CSASGLGYEQYF. DNA of the CDR3: TGCAGTGCTAGCGGACTTGGCTACGAGCAGTACTTC.

The sample holds many counts of this clonotype. V and J are TRBV12-3 or TRBV12-4 and TRBJ2-1; either TRBD1 or TRBD2 may supply D (5 bases each). The CDR3 loop spans 14 amino acids. Trimming removed 4 bases at V and 7 bases at J, with 14 bases between. CDR3 loop: CASSSGRSVNEQFF. The CDR3 DNA sequence: TGTGCCAGCAGTTCGGGACGGTCCGTAAATGAGCAGTTCTTC.

The chain links TRBV11-3 to TRBJ2-1, with D unclear. The CDR3 is 16 residues long. Trimming removed 5 bases from V and 7 bases from J, with 21 bases in between. The germline CDR1 and CDR2 sequences are SGHNT and YENEEA. DNA for the CDR3: TGTGCCAGCAGCCCCCAAACTCCGCTACCACATAATGAGCAGTTCTTC. This translates into CASSPQTPLPHNEQFF.

The gene calls are TRBV21-1 and TRBJ1-2; the tabulated D call, TRBD1, remains unverified against the DNA. TRBV21-1 is a known pseudogene. CDR3 length: 17 amino acids. The CDR3 is CASSDNEDSLPYYGYTF. In nucleotides, the CDR3 is TGTGCCAGCAGCGATAATGAGGACTCCCTTCCCTATTATGGCTACACCTTC.

This clonotype was recorded many times. V and J are TRBV4-1 and TRBJ1-1; 7 bases map to TRBD1. The CDR3 contains 16 residues. CDR1 and CDR2 from the germline V gene are MGHRA and YSYEKL. V shed 0 bases and J 5 bases; nucleotides not matched to a gene: 9. The CDR3: CASSQESATGWTEAFF. The CDR3 region has the DNA TGCGCCAGCAGCCAAGAGTCAGCGACAGGGTGGACTGAAGCTTTCTTT.

This clonotype was recorded many times. The chain recombines TRBV12-3 or TRBV12-4 with TRBJ2-3; 7 nucleotides match TRBD2. The CDR3 has 15 residues. Germline trimming cut 0 bases from V and 2 bases from J; bases unmatched to any gene: 2. CDR3 DNA sequence: TGTGCCAGCAGTTTAGCGGGGGGGATCACAGATACGCAGTATTTT. Amino acid sequence: CASSLAGGITDTQYF.

J is TRBJ2-3 and V is TRBV12-3 or TRBV12-4; 9 nucleotides align to TRBD2. The CDR3 consists of 16 residues. Trimming at V came to 5 bases and at J to 2 bases, leaving 8 bases not matched to a gene. This chain's CDR3 is CASSRERGATTDTQYF. The CDR3 coding sequence is TGTGCCAGCAGTCGTGAGCGGGGGGCTACCACAGATACGCAGTATTTT.

This clonotype has only one observation. This rearrangement joins TRBV25-1 to TRBJ1-1; D is unclear. Trimming took 3 bases from V and 4 from J, leaving 9 bases between them. CDR1 is MGHDK, CDR2 SYGVNS, per germline. This CDR3 spans 13 amino acids. The CDR3 DNA is TGTGCCAGCAGTGAGGTATGGTTCACTGAAGCTTTCTTT. Its translation is CASSEVWFTEAFF.

Ten or more counts support this clonotype. The chain has TRBV20-1 and TRBJ2-5; D uncertain. Trimming shortened V by 5 bases and J by 2 bases, and 15 bases separated the two germline ends. The germline V gene has CDR1 DFQATT and CDR2 SNEGSKA (reference sequence). CDR3 length: 14 residues. The CDR3 sequence: CSALRSGQQETQYF. In nucleotides, the CDR3 is TGCAGTGCTCTAAGGTCCGGTCAACAAGAGACCCAGTACTTC.

This clonotype was counted ten times or more. The rearrangement links TRBV11-3 to TRBJ1-1; D is perhaps TRBD1 (6 bases). Looked up from germline, CDR1 is SGHNT and CDR2 is YENEEA. Trimming cost V 3 bases and J 3 bases, with 8 bases left between them. This CDR3 spans 13 amino acids. The CDR3 sequence: CASSFNRDTEAFF. The CDR3 DNA follows: TGTGCCAGCAGCTTTAACAGGGACACTGAAGCTTTCTTT.

V gene TRBV7-2 combines with J gene TRBJ2-1; weak D call: TRBD2 (6 bases). Germline lookup yields CDR1 SGHTA and CDR2 FQGNSA. V shed 5 bases and J shed 6 bases, with 17 bases lying between them. CDR3 length equals 15 residues. In nucleotides, the CDR3 is TGTGCCAGCAGCCTCTGTACTAGCAGCGCCAATGAGCAGTTCTTC. This sequence encodes CASSLCTSSANEQFF.

As to this clonotype: This may come from a read error, since a much larger clone is one base off. No conserved phenylalanine or tryptophan is present at the end of the CDR3, so a read error is the likely explanation. The chain couples TRBV12-3 or TRBV12-4 to TRBJ1-5; possibly TRBD1 for D (5 bases). Trimming took 6 bases from V and 5 from J, leaving 11 bases between them. The CDR3 extends over 13 amino acids. CDR3 DNA: TGTGCCAGCAGCGGGGGTGTGGATCAGCCCCAGCATGTT. Translated, it gives CASSGGVDQPQHV.

This clonotype was counted ten times or more. This rearrangement joins TRBV2 to TRBJ2-7; weak D call: TRBD2 (6 bases). Germline CDR1 SNHLY, CDR2 FYNNEI. This CDR3 is 16 amino acids long. Trimming took off 2 bases at V and 4 bases at J, with 18 bases between the two ends. The CDR3 region is CASSESRASRGYEQYF. The CDR3 nucleotides read TGTGCCAGCAGTGAAAGCCGGGCCTCACGGGGGTACGAGCAGTACTTC. The variable domain in full, completed from reference TRBV2 and TRBJ2-7, reads EPEVTQTPSHQVTQMGQEVILRCVPISNHLYFYWYRQILGQKVEFLVSFYNNEISEKSEIFDDQFSVERPDGSNFTLKIRSTKLEDSAMYFCASSESRASRGYEQYFGPGTRLTVT.

This clonotype was counted at least ten times. The rearrangement joins TRBV20-1 to TRBJ2-7; no firm D call. The germline V gene encodes CDR1 DFQATT and CDR2 SNEGSKA (reference sequence). The CDR3 has 13 amino acids. Trimming cost V 1 base and J 6 bases, with 13 bases left between them. The CDR3 DNA sequence: TGCAGTGCTAGAGCATCATTTTTCGGCGAGCAGTACTTC. It is translated as CSARASFFGEQYF.

This clonotype has a handful of counts. In DNA form, the CDR3 reads TGTGCTAGTGGTAACGTACGGGACGGCAACCTGAGGAGCACAGATACGCAGTATTTT. The encoded protein is CASGNVRDGNLRSTDTQYF. The chain recombines TRBV12-5 with TRBJ2-3, with D perhaps matching TRBD1 or TRBD2 (5 bases each). The germline CDR1 and CDR2 sequences are LGHNT and FRNRAP. The CDR3 runs to 19 residues. Trimming took off 5 bases at V and 0 bases at J, with 24 bases between the two ends.